Listed here are 3 T cell receptor beta chains from one sample, sequenced in a study of T cells after yellow fever vaccination. TCRdb re-analysed the 5' RACE reads in MiXCR, keeping a single row per CDR3 protein. The table records a few hundred thousand distinct CDR3 sequences, about 7% of them present only once. Sequenced here: CD4+ T cells sorted from PBMCs, sampled 15 days after the yellow fever booster vaccination. The receptors here all came from a man aged 25 to 45 who received the YFV17D yellow fever vaccine.

This clonotype appeared a few times. This chain uses TRBV7-2 with TRBJ1-6; 7 positions agree with TRBD1. This CDR3 region has 17 residues. Germline V CDR1 and CDR2: SGHTA, FQGNSA. V was pared by 0 bases and J by 7 bases, with 9 bases of the junction left unmatched. Written as DNA, the CDR3 is TGTGCCAGCAGCTTAGCCACCGGGACAGCCCGAAATTCACCCCTCCACTTT. It specifies CASSLATGTARNSPLHF.

This chain joins TRBV12-3 or TRBV12-4 and TRBJ2-5; D not resolved. V was shortened by 4 bases and J by 5 bases, with 8 bases between the two germline ends. The CDR3 is 12 amino acids. CDR3 in DNA: TGTGCCAGCAGTTACATGGGGGAGACCCAGTACTTC. It specifies CASSYMGETQYF.

The sample holds many counts of this clonotype. This chain links TRBV5-1 with TRBJ2-7; no reliable D call. The length of the CDR3 is 14 residues. Germline V gene lookup returns CDR1 SGHRS and CDR2 YFSETQ. V lost 4 bases to trimming and J lost 1 base, with 12 bases between them. This CDR3 is CASSPPTASYEQYF. Here the CDR3 DNA reads TGCGCCAGCAGCCCACCGACGGCATCCTACGAGCAGTACTTC.